One and the same sample provided the 15 T cell receptor beta chains below, sequenced in a study of cytomegalovirus exposure and HLA in healthy donors. Both 60 Vbeta primers and 13 Jbeta primers went into the PCR. Measured with immunoSEQ multiplex PCR; TCRdb has only the in-frame clones, and not every one. The sample records a few hundred thousand clones, roughly 91% being singletons. The sequencing sample was made of PBMCs. Source of these receptors: a girl between 2 and 10 years old in good health and CMV-seronegative.

This chain links TRBV19 with TRBJ1-1; D might be TRBD1 (5 bases). Germline values: CDR1 LNHDA, CDR2 SQIVND (reference sequence). The CDR3 has 13 amino acids. V lost 9 bases, J lost 0 bases, and 11 bases lay in between. The CDR3 bases are TGTGCCAGCTCGACAGCCCTGAACACTGAAGCTTTCTTT. Translation gives CASSTALNTEAFF.

The chain employs TRBV5-1 and TRBJ2-7; a possible D gene is TRBD1 (5 bases). With 7 bases removed from V and 1 base from J, the gap between germline ends came to 15 bases. The CDR3 loop spans 14 amino acids. Germline V gene sequence: CDR1 SGHRS, CDR2 YFSETQ. This CDR3 reads CASSRTTPSYEQYF. CDR3 bases: TGCGCCAGCTCAAGGACAACGCCATCCTACGAGCAGTACTTC.

The chain recombines TRBV9 with TRBJ1-1; 7 nucleotides align to TRBD1. CDR1 is SGDLS, CDR2 YYNGEE, per germline. There are 13 residues in the CDR3. The ends lost 0 bases at V and 10 bases at J; junction bases unmatched: 6. CDR3 region: CASSVEGGGRAFF. In nucleotides, the CDR3 is TGTGCCAGCAGCGTAGAAGGGGGCGGACGAGCTTTCTTT.

The rearrangement joins TRBV4-1 to TRBJ1-1, with a tentative D call TRBD1 (6 bases). The CDR3 extends over 13 amino acids. The germline CDR1 and CDR2 sequences are MGHRA and YSYEKL. Trimming cost V 2 bases and J 5 bases, with 9 bases left between them. The CDR3 DNA sequence: TGCGCCAGCAGCCAAACAGGGTTTACTGAAGCTTTCTTT. Translating it yields CASSQTGFTEAFF.

The chain is built from TRBV14 and TRBJ2-7; 7 bases are a match to TRBD2. The CDR3 runs 11 residues. V trimming: 1 base; J trimming: 10 bases; junction bases outside the gene matches: 1. CDR1 SGHDN and CDR2 FVKESK come from the germline V gene. The CDR3 region has the DNA TGTGCCAGCAGCCAAGGCGGGAGTCAGTACTTC. Translated, it gives CASSQGGSQYF.

V is TRBV9 and J is TRBJ2-4, with D possibly matching TRBD2 (5 bases). From germline, CDR1 is SGDLS and CDR2 YYNGEE. CDR3 length equals 15 residues. V lost 4 bases, J lost 7 bases, and 18 bases lay in between. CDR3 residues: CASSPQPGIGNIQYF. The CDR3 DNA follows: TGTGCCAGCAGCCCCCAACCCGGGATAGGGAACATTCAGTACTTC.

This sequence joins TRBV28 and TRBJ1-5; 7 bases align to TRBD1. CDR3 length equals 15 residues. The V segment lost 5 bases and the J segment 4 bases; nucleotides outside the gene matches: 8. The germline CDR1 and CDR2 sequences are MDHEN and SYDVKM. Written as DNA, the CDR3 is TGTGCCAGCAGTCAAGGGGCAGGGGGTAATCAGCCCCAGCATTTT. It is translated as CASSQGAGGNQPQHF.

In the case of this clone: Germline is not matched at one junction end, which may reflect a read error. Other DNA sequences of this sample code for an identical CDR3. V is TRBV5-8 and J is TRBJ1-5; TRBD1 might be the D (5 bases). CDR1 and CDR2 from the germline V gene are SGHTS and YDEGEE. This CDR3 region has 15 residues. Here the CDR3 reads CASSFQGLGNQPQHF. The CDR3 coding sequence is TGCGCCAGCAGCTTCCAGGGATTGGGGAATCAGCCCCAGCATTTT.

The chain has TRBV18 and TRBJ1-5; D gene ambiguous. CDR3 size: 14 residues. The V end was cut by 5 bases, the J end by 0 bases, with 8 bases between. Germline V lookup: CDR1 KGHSH, CDR2 LQKENI. CDR3 region: CASSVGHSNQPQHF. CDR3 DNA sequence: TGTGCCAGCTCAGTCGGTCATAGCAATCAGCCCCAGCATTTT.

The chain joins TRBV29-1 to TRBJ1-1, with TRBD1 as a possible D gene (5 bases). The CDR3 runs to 14 residues. V lost 5 bases, J lost 3 bases, and 16 bases lay in between. Germline-derived CDR1 and CDR2 are SQVTM and ANQGSEA. CDR3 DNA sequence: TGCAGCGTTTCCCTCCGGGGAGGGGACACTGAAGCTTTCTTT. This codes for CSVSLRGGDTEAFF.

In this sample, this clone turned up once. This CDR3 is CASSYSAGKNYEQYF. The CDR3 DNA reads as TGTGCCAGCAGTTACTCGGCAGGGAAAAACTACGAGCAGTACTTC. The chain uses TRBV6-5 and TRBJ2-7, with a tentative D call TRBD1 (5 bases). The CDR3 is made up of 15 amino acids. Germline V gene sequence: CDR1 MNHEY, CDR2 SVGAGI. Trimming took off 0 bases at V and 3 bases at J, with 12 bases between the two ends.

V is TRBV7-2 and J is TRBJ2-5; 8 bases agree with TRBD2. V was clipped by 5 bases and J by 5 bases; unmatched bases: 7. This CDR3 region has 14 residues. Germline CDR1 reads SGHTA; CDR2 reads FQGNSA. This chain's CDR3 is CASSPGLAGETQYF. CDR3 DNA: TGTGCCAGCAGCCCCGGACTAGCTGGGGAGACCCAGTACTTC.

About this clone itself: Other DNA variants within this sample encode the same CDR3. The rearrangement links TRBV27 to TRBJ1-1, with TRBD1 identical over 7 bases. CDR1 is MNHEY and CDR2 is SMNVEV in the germline V gene (reference sequence). V shed 3 bases and J 3 bases; nucleotides not matched to a gene: 4. This CDR3 is built from 14 residues. The CDR3 sequence: CASSLRGPDTEAFF. Here the CDR3 DNA reads TGTGCCAGCAGTTTGAGGGGGCCTGACACTGAAGCTTTCTTT.

The chain recombines TRBV20-1 with TRBJ2-3; no clear D gene. Germline V gives CDR1 DFQATT, CDR2 SNEGSKA (reference sequence). Trimming cost V 3 bases and J 4 bases, with 5 bases left between them. The CDR3 has 11 residues. The CDR3 protein is CSASRSDTQYF. The DNA of the CDR3 is TGCAGTGCTAGCCGGTCAGATACGCAGTATTTT.

The J gene is TRBJ2-5, the V gene TRBV10-2, with 10 bases fitting TRBD2. CDR1 is WSHSY, CDR2 SAAADI, per germline. The CDR3 length is 13 residues. Unmatched junction bases numbered 9, after V lost 8 bases and J lost 9 bases. Written as DNA, the CDR3 is TGCGCCAGCGGGGCTAGCGGGGGTCACCCCCAGTACTTC. It encodes CASGASGGHPQYF.